Following are 11 T cell receptor beta chains from one sample sequenced in a study of cytomegalovirus exposure and HLA in healthy donors. PCR primers comprised 60 Vbeta and 13 Jbeta primers. This table comes from immunoSEQ multiplex PCR, and its TCRdb copy is limited to in-frame clones, with some not included. The repertoire consists of roughly 100,000 clones, with 75% to 80% occurring once and the leading ten covering about 5.3%. Sequencing was carried out using PBMCs. The receptors were gathered from a man aged 60-69 years in good health and CMV-seropositive.

V and J are TRBV5-1 and TRBJ2-3, with D tentatively TRBD1 (6 bases). V was clipped by 4 bases and J by 3 bases, with 12 bases between them. The CDR3 is made up of 14 amino acids. Looked up from germline, CDR1 is SGHRS and CDR2 is YFSETQ. This CDR3 is CASSPDSLTDTQYF. The CDR3 nucleotides are TGCGCCAGCAGCCCGGACAGTTTGACAGATACGCAGTATTTT. Full variable domain (missing parts from reference TRBV5-1 and TRBJ2-3): KAGVTQTPRYLIKTRGQQVTLSCSPISGHRSVSWYQQTPGQGLQFLFEYFSETQRNKGNFPGRFSGRQFSNSRSEMNVSTLELGDSALYLCASSPDSLTDTQYFGPGTRLTVL.

The chain carries TRBV9 and TRBJ1-1, with D unclear. CDR1 SGDLS and CDR2 YYNGEE come from the germline V gene. Trimming left V 2 bases short and J 4 bases short, with 12 bases between. The CDR3 is 14 residues long. CDR3: CASSVLQTGTEAFF. DNA of the CDR3: TGTGCCAGCAGCGTTCTGCAGACGGGCACTGAAGCTTTCTTT.

V and J are TRBV19 and TRBJ2-5, with 9 bases identical to TRBD1. The J call may be wrong; the DNA end is better matched by TRBJ2-7. This CDR3 region has 12 residues. Germline CDR1 reads LNHDA; CDR2 reads SQIVND (reference sequence). In DNA, the CDR3 is TGTGCCAGTAGCGGACAGGGGTACGAGCAGTACTTC. Protein product: CASSGQGYEQYF.

V gene TRBV6-4 combines with J gene TRBJ2-5; 11 bases align to TRBD2. The J call may be mistaken, given a closer DNA end match to TRBJ2-7. This CDR3 region has 14 residues. Germline V CDR1 and CDR2: MRHNA, SNTAGT. CDR3 coding DNA: TGTGCCAGCAGTCTTAGCGGGGGGGCGGACGAGCAGTACTTC. Translating it yields CASSLSGGADEQYF.

This clone was counted between two and nine times. The gene calls are TRBV5-8 and TRBJ2-7; perhaps TRBD1 as D (5 bases). V lost 2 bases to trimming and J lost 0 bases, with 12 bases between them. The germline V gene has CDR1 SGHTS and CDR2 YDEGEE. This CDR3 comprises 15 residues. The CDR3 nucleotides are TGTGCCAGCAGCTTCGACAGACAACCCTCCTACGAGCAGTACTTC. This gives the protein CASSFDRQPSYEQYF.

The sample holds a few counts of this clone. The rearrangement uses TRBV11-2 and TRBJ2-7; possibly TRBD1 for D (5 bases). The germline gives CDR1 SGHAT, CDR2 FQNNGV. The length of the CDR3 is 13 residues. The V and J ends lost 5 bases and 6 bases respectively, with 14 bases between them. In DNA, the CDR3 is TGTGCCAGCAGCCTCAGGGCTAGTCGCGAGCAGTACTTC. Translated: CASSLRASREQYF. The complete variable domain, with remaining parts taken from reference TRBV11-2 and TRBJ2-7, reads EAGVAQSPRYKIIEKRQSVAFWCNPISGHATLYWYQQILGQGPKLLIQFQNNGVVDDSQLPKDRFSAERLKGVDSTLKIQPAKLEDSAVYLCASSLRASREQYFGPGTRLTVT.

The V gene is TRBV2, the J gene TRBJ1-3; D is perhaps TRBD1 (5 bases). V was pared by 3 bases and J by 0 bases, with 18 bases between. Germline V lookup: CDR1 SNHLY, CDR2 FYNNEI. This CDR3 spans 18 amino acids. In nucleotides, the CDR3 is TGTGCCAGCAGTGAGGACAATAGCTGCACCTCCTCTGGAAACACCATATATTTT. Its protein is CASSEDNSCTSSGNTIYF.

This clone was counted once. The chain couples TRBV4-3 to TRBJ2-2, with TRBD1 as a possible D gene (5 bases). Germline CDR1 reads LGHNA; CDR2 reads YSLEER. This CDR3 has 15 amino acids. V was pared by 3 bases and J by 3 bases, with 11 bases between. The CDR3 DNA reads as TGCGCCAGCAGCCAGGACACGGCGGACACCGGGGAGCTGTTTTTT. Amino acid sequence: CASSQDTADTGELFF.

The CDR3 sequence: CASSLSNRGLDGYTF. Here the CDR3 DNA reads TGTGCCAGCAGTTTATCGAACAGGGGGCTCGATGGCTACACCTTC. The chain employs TRBV27 and TRBJ1-2; TRBD1 agrees at 9 bases. CDR3 size: 15 residues. The V gene's germline CDR1 is MNHEY and CDR2 SMNVEV (reference sequence). The ends lost 0 bases at V and 6 bases at J; junction bases unmatched: 5.

The chain links TRBV6-1 to TRBJ2-7; tentative D call: TRBD2 (5 bases). The CDR3 covers 13 residues. V was cut by 7 bases and J by 1 base, with 11 bases left in between. Germline-derived CDR1 and CDR2 are MNHNS and SASEGT. The CDR3 nucleotides read TGTGCCAGCACGGAGGCGGCTTCCTACGAGCAGTACTTC. Translation: CASTEAASYEQYF.

This chain joins TRBV11-2 and TRBJ2-7; TRBD1 matches 10 bases. The CDR3 runs 14 residues. The J segment lost 5 bases and the V segment lost 3 bases, leaving 4 bases of the junction unmatched. Germline loops: CDR1 SGHAT, CDR2 FQNNGV. The CDR3 coding sequence is TGTGCCAGCAGCTTGGCCGGGACAGGGGACGAGCAGTACTTC. Translating it yields CASSLAGTGDEQYF.